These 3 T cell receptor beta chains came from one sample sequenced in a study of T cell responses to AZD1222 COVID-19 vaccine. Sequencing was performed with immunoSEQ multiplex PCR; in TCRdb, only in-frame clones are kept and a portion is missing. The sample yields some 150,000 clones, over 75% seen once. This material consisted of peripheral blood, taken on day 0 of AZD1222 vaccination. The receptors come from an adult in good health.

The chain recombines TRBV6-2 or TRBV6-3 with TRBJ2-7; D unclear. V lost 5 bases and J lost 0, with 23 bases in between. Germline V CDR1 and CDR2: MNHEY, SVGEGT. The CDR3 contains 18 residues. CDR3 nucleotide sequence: TGTGCCAGCAGTCATCACCCCTTAACAGCAAGGAGCTCCTACGAGCAGTACTTC. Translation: CASSHHPLTARSSYEQYF.

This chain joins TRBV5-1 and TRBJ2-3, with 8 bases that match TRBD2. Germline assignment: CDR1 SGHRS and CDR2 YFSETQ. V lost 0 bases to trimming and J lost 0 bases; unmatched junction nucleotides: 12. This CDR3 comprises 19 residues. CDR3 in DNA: TGCGCCAGCAGCTTGGTTCGGTCGGGAGGGCCGGGTAGCACAGATACGCAGTATTTT. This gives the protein CASSLVRSGGPGSTDTQYF. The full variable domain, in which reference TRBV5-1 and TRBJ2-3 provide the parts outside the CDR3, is KAGVTQTPRYLIKTRGQQVTLSCSPISGHRSVSWYQQTPGQGLQFLFEYFSETQRNKGNFPGRFSGRQFSNSRSEMNVSTLELGDSALYLCASSLVRSGGPGSTDTQYFGPGTRLTVL.

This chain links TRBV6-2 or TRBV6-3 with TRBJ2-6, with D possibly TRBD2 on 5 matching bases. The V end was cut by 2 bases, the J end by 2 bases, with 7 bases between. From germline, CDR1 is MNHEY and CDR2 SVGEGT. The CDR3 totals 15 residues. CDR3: CASSYEGAGANVLTF. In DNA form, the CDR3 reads TGTGCCAGCAGTTACGAGGGCGCTGGGGCCAACGTCCTGACTTTC.